This T cell receptor beta chain was sequenced in a study of T cell responses to AZD1222 COVID-19 vaccine. Findings of the study overall: Spike regions recognized by vaccine-associated CD4 TCRs spanned the protein, led by 160-218 and 743-854.

Remarks on this clone: No antigen is known for it.

CDR3 length: 13 residues. From germline, CDR1 is GTSNPN and CDR2 SVGIG (reference sequence). V shed 1 base and J shed 5 bases, with 9 bases lying between them. Profiled with immunoSEQ multiplex PCR; TCRdb holds only in-frame clones, not every one. Here the sample spans 90,000 to 100,000 clones, roughly 90% being singletons. The source material was peripheral blood, sampled 28 days after the second AZD1222 dose. The J gene is TRBJ1-5, the V gene TRBV30, with D possibly being TRBD1 (5 bases). The source of this sequence is an adult who received the AZD1222 COVID-19 vaccine. CDR3 protein: CAWSDRLDQPQHF. CDR3 sequence (DNA): TGTGCCTGGAGTGACAGGTTAGATCAGCCCCAGCATTTT.